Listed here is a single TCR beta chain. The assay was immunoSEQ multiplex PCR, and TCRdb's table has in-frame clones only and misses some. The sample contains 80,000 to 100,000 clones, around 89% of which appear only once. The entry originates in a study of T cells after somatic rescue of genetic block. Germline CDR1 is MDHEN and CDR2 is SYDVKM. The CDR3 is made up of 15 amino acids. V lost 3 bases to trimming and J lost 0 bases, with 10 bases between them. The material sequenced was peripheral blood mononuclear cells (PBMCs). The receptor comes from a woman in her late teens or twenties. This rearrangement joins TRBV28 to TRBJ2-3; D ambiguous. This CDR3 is CASSLARSSTDTQYF. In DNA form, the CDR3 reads TGTGCCAGCAGTTTGGCCCGCTCAAGCACAGATACGCAGTATTTT.